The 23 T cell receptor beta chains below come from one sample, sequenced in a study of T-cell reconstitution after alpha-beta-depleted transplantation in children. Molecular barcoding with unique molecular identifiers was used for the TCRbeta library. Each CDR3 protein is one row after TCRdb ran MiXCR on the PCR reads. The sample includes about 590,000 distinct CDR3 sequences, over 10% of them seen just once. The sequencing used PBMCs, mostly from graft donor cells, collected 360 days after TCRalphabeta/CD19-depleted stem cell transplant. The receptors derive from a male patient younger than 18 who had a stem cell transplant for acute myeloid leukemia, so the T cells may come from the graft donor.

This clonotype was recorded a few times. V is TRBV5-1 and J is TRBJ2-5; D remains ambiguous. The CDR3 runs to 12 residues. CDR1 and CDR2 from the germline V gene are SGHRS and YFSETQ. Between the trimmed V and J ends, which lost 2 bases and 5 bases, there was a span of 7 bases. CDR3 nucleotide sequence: TGCGCCAGCAGCTTCTCCTGGGAGACCCAGTACTTC. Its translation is CASSFSWETQYF.

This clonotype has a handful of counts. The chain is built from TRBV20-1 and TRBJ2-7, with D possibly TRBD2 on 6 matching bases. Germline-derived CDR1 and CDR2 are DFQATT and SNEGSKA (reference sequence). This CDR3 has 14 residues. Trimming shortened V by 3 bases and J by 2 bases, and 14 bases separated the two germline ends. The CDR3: CSASGGRSPYEQYF. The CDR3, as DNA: TGCAGTGCTAGCGGAGGGAGGTCCCCCTACGAGCAGTACTTC.

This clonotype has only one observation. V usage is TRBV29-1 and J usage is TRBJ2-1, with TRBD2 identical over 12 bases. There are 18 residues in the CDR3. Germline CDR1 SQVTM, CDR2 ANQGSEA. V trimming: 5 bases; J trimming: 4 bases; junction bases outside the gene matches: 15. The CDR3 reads CSVRLAGEGWGFYNEQFF. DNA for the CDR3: TGCAGCGTTCGACTAGCGGGAGAGGGGTGGGGGTTTTACAATGAGCAGTTCTTC.

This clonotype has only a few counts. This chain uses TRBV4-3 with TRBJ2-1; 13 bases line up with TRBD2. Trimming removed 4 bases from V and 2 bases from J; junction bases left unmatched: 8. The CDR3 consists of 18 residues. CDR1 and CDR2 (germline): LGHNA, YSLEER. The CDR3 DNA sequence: TGCGCCAGCAGCCTCCGGGAGGGACTAGCGGGAACCTACAATGAGCAGTTCTTC. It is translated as CASSLREGLAGTYNEQFF.

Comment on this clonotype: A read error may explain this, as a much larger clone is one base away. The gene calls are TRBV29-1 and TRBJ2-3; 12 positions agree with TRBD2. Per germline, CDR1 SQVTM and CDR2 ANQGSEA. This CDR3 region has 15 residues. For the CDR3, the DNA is TGCAGCGTTTCCCTAGCGGGAGGGCCCACAGATACGCGGTATTTT. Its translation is CSVSLAGGPTDTRYF.

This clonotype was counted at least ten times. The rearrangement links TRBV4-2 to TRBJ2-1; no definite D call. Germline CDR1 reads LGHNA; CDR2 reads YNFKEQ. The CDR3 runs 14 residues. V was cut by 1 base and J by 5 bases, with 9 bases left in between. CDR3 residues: CASSQVTPNNEQFF. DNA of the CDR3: TGTGCCAGCAGCCAAGTAACCCCGAACAATGAGCAGTTCTTC.

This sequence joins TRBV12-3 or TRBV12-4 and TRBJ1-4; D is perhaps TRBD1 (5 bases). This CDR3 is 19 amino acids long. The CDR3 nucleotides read TGTACCTTCTGTTTAGCGATTTGGGTCGGGGGTTCAACTAATGAAAAACTGTTTTTT. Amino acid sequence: CTFCLAIWVGGSTNEKLFF.

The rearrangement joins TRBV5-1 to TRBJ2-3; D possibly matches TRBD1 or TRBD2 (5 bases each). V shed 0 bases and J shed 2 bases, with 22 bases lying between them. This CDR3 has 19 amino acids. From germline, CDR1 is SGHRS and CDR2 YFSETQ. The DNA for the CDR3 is TGCGCCAGCAGCTTGGTCGATGTTAGGGACGGGGAAGACACAGATACGCAGTATTTT. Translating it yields CASSLVDVRDGEDTDTQYF. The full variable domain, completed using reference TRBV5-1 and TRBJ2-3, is KAGVTQTPRYLIKTRGQQVTLSCSPISGHRSVSWYQQTPGQGLQFLFEYFSETQRNKGNFPGRFSGRQFSNSRSEMNVSTLELGDSALYLCASSLVDVRDGEDTDTQYFGPGTRLTVL.

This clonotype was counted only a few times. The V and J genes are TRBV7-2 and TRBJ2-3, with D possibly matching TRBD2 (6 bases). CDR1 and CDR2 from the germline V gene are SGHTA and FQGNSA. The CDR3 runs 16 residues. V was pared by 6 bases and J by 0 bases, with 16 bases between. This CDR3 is CASRLVGLTSTDTQYF. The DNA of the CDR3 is TGTGCCAGCAGGCTAGTCGGACTAACTAGCACAGATACGCAGTATTTT.

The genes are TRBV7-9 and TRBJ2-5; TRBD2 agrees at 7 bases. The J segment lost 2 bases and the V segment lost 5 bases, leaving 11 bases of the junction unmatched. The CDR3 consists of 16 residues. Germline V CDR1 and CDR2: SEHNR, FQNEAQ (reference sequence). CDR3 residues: CASSPNWGGYQETQYF. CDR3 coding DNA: TGTGCCAGCAGCCCAAATTGGGGAGGGTATCAAGAGACCCAGTACTTC.

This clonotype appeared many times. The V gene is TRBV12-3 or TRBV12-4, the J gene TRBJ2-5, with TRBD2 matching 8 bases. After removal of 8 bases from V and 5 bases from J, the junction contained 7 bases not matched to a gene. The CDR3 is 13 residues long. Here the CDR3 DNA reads TGTGCCAGCTCCATCCGGGGGGGGGAGACCCAGTACTTC. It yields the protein CASSIRGGETQYF.

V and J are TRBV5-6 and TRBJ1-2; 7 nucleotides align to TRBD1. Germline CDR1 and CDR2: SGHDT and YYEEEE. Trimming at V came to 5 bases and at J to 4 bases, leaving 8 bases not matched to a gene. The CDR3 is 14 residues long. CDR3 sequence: CASRTTGESYGYTF. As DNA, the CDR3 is TGTGCCAGCAGGACAACAGGGGAGAGCTATGGCTACACCTTC.

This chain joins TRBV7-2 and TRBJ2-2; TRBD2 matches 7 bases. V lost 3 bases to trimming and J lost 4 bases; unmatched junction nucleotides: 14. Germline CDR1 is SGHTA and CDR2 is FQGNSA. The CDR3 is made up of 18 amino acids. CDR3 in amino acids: CASSLASGWGGGTGELFF. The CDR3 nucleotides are TGTGCCAGCAGCTTGGCTAGCGGATGGGGTGGGGGCACCGGGGAGCTGTTTTTT. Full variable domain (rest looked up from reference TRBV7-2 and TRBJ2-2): GAGVSQSPSNKVTEKGKDVELRCDPISGHTALYWYRQSLGQGLEFLIYFQGNSAPDKSGLPSDRFSAERTGGSVSTLTIQRTQQEDSAVYLCASSLASGWGGGTGELFFGEGSRLTVL.

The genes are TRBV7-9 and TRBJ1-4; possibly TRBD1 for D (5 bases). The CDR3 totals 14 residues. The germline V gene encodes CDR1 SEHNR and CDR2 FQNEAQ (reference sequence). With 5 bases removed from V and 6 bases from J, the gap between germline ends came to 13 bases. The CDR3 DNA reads TGTGCCAGCAGCGCCGACGGGGGAGATGAAAAACTGTTTTTT. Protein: CASSADGGDEKLFF.

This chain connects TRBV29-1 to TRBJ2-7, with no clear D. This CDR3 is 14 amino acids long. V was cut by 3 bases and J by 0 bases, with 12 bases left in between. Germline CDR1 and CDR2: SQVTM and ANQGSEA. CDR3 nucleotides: TGCAGCGTTGAGGTCTCGGGTCTCTCCTACGAGCAGTACTTC. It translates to CSVEVSGLSYEQYF.

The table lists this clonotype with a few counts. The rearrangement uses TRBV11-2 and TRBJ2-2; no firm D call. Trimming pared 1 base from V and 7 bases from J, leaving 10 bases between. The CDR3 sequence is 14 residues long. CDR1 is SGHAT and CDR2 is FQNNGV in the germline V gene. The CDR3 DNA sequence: TGTGCCAGCAGCTTAGTCGTCGTCCACGGGGAGCTGTTTTTT. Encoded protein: CASSLVVVHGELFF.

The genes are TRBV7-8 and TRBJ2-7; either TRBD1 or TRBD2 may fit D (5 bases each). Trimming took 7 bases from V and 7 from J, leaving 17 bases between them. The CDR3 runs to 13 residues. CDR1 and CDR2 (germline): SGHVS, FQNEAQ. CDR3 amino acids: CASTVRRDGEQYF. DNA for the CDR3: TGTGCCAGCACCGTCCGCCGGGACGGAGAGCAGTACTTC.

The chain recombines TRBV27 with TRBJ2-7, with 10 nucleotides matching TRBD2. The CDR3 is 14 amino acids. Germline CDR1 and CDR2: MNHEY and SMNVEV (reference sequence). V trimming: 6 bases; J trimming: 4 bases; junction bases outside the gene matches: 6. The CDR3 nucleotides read TGTGCCAGCAGGGTAGCGGGGGGACTTTACGAGCAGTACTTC. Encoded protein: CASRVAGGLYEQYF.

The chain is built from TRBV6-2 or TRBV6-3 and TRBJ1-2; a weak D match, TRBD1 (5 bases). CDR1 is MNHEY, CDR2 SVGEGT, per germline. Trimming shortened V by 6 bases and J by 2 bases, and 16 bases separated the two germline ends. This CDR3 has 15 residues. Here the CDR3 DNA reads TGTGCCAGCAGGGCATCCGGGACGGCGAACTATGGCTACACCTTC. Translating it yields CASRASGTANYGYTF.

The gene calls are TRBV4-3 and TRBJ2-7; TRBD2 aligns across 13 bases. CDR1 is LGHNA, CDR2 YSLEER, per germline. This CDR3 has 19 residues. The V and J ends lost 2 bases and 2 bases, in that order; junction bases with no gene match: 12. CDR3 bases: TGCGCCAGCAGCCAATCCCTATCATCCGGACTAGCGGGAGCCTACGAGCAGTACTTC. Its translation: CASSQSLSSGLAGAYEQYF.

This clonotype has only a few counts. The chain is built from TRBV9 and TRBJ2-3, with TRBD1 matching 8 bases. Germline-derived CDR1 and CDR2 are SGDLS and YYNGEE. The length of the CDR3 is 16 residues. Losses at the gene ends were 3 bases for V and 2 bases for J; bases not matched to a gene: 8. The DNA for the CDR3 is TGTGCCAGCAGCGGAGACCAGGGGGCGAACACAGATACGCAGTATTTT. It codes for CASSGDQGANTDTQYF.

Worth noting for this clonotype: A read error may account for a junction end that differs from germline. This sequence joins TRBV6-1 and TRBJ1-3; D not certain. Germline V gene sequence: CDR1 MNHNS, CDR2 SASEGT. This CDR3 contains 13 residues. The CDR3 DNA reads TGTGCCAACAGTCGGGATACTGGAAACACCATATATTTT. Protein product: CANSRDTGNTIYF.

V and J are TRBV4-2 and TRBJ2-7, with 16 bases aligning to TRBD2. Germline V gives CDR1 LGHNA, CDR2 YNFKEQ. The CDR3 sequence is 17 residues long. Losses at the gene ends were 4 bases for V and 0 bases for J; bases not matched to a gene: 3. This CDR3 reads CASSPGTSGRDSYEQYF. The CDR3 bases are TGTGCCAGCAGCCCCGGGACTAGCGGGAGGGACTCCTACGAGCAGTACTTC.